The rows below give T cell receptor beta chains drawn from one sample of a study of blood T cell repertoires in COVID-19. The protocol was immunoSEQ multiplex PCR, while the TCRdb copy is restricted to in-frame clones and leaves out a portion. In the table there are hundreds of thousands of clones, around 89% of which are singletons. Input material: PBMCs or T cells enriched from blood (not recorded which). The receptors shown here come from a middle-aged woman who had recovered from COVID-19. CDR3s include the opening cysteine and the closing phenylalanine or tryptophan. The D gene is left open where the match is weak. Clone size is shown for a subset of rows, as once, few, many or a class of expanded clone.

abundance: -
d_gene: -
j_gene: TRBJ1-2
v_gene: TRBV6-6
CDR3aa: CASSYDWGDYGYTF
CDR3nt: TGTGCCAGCAGTTACGATTGGGGGGACTATGGCTACACCTTC

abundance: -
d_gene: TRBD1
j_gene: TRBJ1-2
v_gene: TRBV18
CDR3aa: CASSPGTGEDYGYTF
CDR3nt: TGTGCCAGCTCACCAGGGACAGGGGAGGACTATGGCTACACCTTC

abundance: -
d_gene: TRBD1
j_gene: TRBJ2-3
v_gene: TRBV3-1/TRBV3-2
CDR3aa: CASSLRHQRDSTQYF
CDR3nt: TGTGCCAGCAGCCTGCGCCACCAAAGGGACAGCACGCAGTATTTT

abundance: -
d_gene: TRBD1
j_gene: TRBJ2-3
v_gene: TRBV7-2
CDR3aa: CASSTDRWGTGKADTQYF
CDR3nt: TGTGCCAGCAGCACCGATCGCTGGGGGACAGGGAAGGCAGATACGCAGTATTTT

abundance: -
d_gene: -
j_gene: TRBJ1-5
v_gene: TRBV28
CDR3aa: CASIAEYNQPQHF
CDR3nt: TGTGCCAGCATCGCGGAGTACAATCAGCCCCAGCATTTT

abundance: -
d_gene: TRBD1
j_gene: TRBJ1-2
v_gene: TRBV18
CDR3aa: CASSSGQFAYGYTF
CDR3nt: TGTGCCAGCTCATCGGGACAGTTCGCCTATGGCTACACCTTC

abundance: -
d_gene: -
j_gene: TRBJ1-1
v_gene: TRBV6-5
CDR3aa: CASSNPGRMNTEAFF
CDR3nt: TGTGCCAGCAGTAACCCAGGGAGGATGAACACTGAAGCTTTCTTT

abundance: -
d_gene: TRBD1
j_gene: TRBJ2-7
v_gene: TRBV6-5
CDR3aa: CASSRQGSYEQYF
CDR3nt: TGTGCCAGCAGTCGACAGGGTTCCTACGAGCAGTACTTC

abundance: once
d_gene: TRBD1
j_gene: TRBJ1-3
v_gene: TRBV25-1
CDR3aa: CASSLDRPSGNTIYF
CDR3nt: TGTGCCAGCAGTTTGGACAGGCCCTCTGGAAACACCATATATTTT

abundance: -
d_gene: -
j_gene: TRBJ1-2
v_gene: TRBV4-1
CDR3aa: CASSPEGEGGYRNYGYTF
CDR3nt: TGCGCCAGCAGCCCGGAAGGAGAGGGAGGGTATAGAAACTATGGCTACACCTTC

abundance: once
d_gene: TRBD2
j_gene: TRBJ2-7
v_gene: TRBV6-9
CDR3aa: CASRHLRGLAGSNEQYF
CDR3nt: TGTGCCAGCAGGCACCTAAGGGGACTAGCGGGATCCAACGAGCAGTACTTC

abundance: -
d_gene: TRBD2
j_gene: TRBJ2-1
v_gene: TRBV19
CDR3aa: CASSTSIAGNEQFF
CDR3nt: TGTGCCAGTAGTACCTCTATAGCGGGGAATGAGCAGTTCTTC

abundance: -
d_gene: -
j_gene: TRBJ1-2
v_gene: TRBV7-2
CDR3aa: CASSLGRGDGYTF
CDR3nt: TGTGCCAGCAGCTTAGGCCGGGGAGATGGCTACACCTTC

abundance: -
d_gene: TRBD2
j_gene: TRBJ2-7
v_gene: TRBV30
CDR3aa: CAWSVTSGFYEQYF
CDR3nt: TGTGCCTGGAGTGTAACTAGCGGGTTCTACGAGCAGTACTTC

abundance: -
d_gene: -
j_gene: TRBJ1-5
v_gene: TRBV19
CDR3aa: CASSMGGGRDQPQHF
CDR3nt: TGTGCCAGTAGTATGGGCGGGGGAAGGGATCAGCCCCAGCATTTT

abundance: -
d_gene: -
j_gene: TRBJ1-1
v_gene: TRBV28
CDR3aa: CASQGAGRINTEAFF
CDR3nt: TGTGCCAGTCAAGGGGCCGGACGGATCAACACTGAAGCTTTCTTT

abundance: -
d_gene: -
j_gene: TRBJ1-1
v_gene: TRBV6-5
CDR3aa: CASSFFSMNTEAFF
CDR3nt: TGTGCCAGCAGTTTTTTTTCCATGAACACTGAAGCTTTCTTT

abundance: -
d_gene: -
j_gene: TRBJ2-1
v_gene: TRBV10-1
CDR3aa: CASSMEGRGRFF
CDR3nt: TGCGCCAGCAGTATGGAGGGCCGTGGTCGATTCTTC

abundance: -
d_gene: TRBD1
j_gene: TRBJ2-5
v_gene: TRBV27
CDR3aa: CASKDRYQETQYF
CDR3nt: TGTGCCAGCAAGGACAGGTACCAAGAGACCCAGTACTTC

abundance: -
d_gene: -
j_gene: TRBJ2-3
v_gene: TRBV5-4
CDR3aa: CASSLASSGLADTQYF
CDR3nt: TGTGCCAGCAGCTTGGCCTCCAGCGGCCTCGCAGATACGCAGTATTTT

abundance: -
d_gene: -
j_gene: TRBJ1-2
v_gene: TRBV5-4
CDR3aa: CASSLIVPGANYGYTF
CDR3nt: TGTGCCAGCAGCTTAATTGTGCCAGGGGCTAACTATGGCTACACCTTC

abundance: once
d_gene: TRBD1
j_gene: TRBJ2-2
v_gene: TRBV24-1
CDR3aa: CATSDTTGTGNTGELFF
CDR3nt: TGTGCCACCAGTGATACCACCGGGACAGGGAACACCGGGGAGCTGTTTTTT

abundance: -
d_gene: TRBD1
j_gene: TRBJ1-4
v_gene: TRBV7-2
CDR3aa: CASSRDREHNEKLFF
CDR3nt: TGTGCCAGCAGTCGGGACAGAGAGCATAATGAAAAACTGTTTTTT